Each of the 17 T cell receptor beta chains below was sequenced from the same sample in a study of cytomegalovirus exposure and HLA in healthy donors. In the PCR, 60 Vbeta and 13 Jbeta primers were used. TCRdb's copy holds only in-frame clones and misses some; the assay was immunoSEQ multiplex PCR. The profile covers 150,000 to 200,000 clones, with around 77% appearing a single time and approximately 2% taken by the ten largest. The sample taken for sequencing was PBMCs. Every receptor here comes from a young man in good health and CMV-seronegative.

This clone was counted between two and nine times. The rearrangement links TRBV11-3 to TRBJ2-7; TRBD2 agrees at 13 bases. There are 16 residues in the CDR3. In germline, CDR1 is SGHNT, CDR2 YENEEA. With V trimmed by 5 bases and J by 2 bases, 6 bases remained unmatched. The CDR3 DNA is TGTGCCAGCAGCCTCAGGACTAGCGGGAGCCCCTACGAGCAGTACTTC. Translated: CASSLRTSGSPYEQYF.

The CDR3 region is CASTVGGLPNTEAFF. CDR3 sequence (DNA): TGTGCCAGCACAGTGGGGGGACTGCCGAACACTGAAGCTTTCTTT. The chain carries TRBV6-5 and TRBJ1-1; tentative D call: TRBD1 (5 bases). The CDR3 spans 15 residues. Per the germline V gene, CDR1 is MNHEY and CDR2 is SVGAGI. Trimming shortened V by 7 bases and J by 1 base, and 16 bases separated the two germline ends.

The rearrangement uses TRBV11-2 and TRBJ2-7, with TRBD2 as a possible D gene (7 bases). CDR3 length: 14 amino acids. V was pared by 5 bases and J by 3 bases, with 14 bases between. Germline CDR1 and CDR2: SGHAT and FQNNGV. The CDR3 DNA sequence: TGTGCCAGCAGCGGGGGGGGCAGAGACTACGAGCAGTACTTC. It translates to CASSGGGRDYEQYF.

The chain recombines TRBV5-1 with TRBJ1-1, with D perhaps matching TRBD1 (5 bases). The CDR3 length is 15 residues. V dropped 4 bases and J dropped 4 bases, with 17 bases sitting between them. Germline CDR1 and CDR2: SGHRS and YFSETQ. In nucleotides, the CDR3 is TGCGCCAGCAGCAAAGAGGACACGGGTGGCACTGAAGCTTTCTTT. It encodes CASSKEDTGGTEAFF.

The chain couples TRBV29-1 to TRBJ1-1; 10 bases are shared with TRBD1. The CDR3 contains 13 residues. With V trimmed by 7 bases and J by 1 base, 3 bases remained unmatched. The germline CDR1 and CDR2 sequences are SQVTM and ANQGSEA. Here the CDR3 DNA reads TGCAGCGGGGGACAGGGGAAGAACACTGAAGCTTTCTTT. As protein: CSGGQGKNTEAFF.

The chain uses TRBV11-2 and TRBJ2-7, with 11 bases identical to TRBD1. Germline loops: CDR1 SGHAT, CDR2 FQNNGV. CDR3 size: 14 residues. Losses at the gene ends were 5 bases for V and 4 bases for J; bases not matched to a gene: 4. In nucleotides, the CDR3 is TGTGCCAGCAGCCCGGGACAGGGGGTTTACGAGCAGTACTTC. Translating gives CASSPGQGVYEQYF.

Notes on this clone: The junction differs from germline at one of its ends, possibly a read error. The rearrangement joins TRBV29-1 to TRBJ2-1; D is unclear. This CDR3 comprises 16 residues. CDR1 SQVTM and CDR2 ANQGSEA come from the germline V gene. The CDR3 DNA sequence: TGCAGCGCTGAAAAACAGAGTCTGCGCTCCTACAATGAGCAGTTCTTC. Translated, it gives CSAEKQSLRSYNEQFF.

The gene calls are TRBV9 and TRBJ1-1; D is uncertain. Between the trimmed V and J ends, which lost 0 bases and 4 bases, there was a span of 13 bases. This CDR3 has 15 residues. From germline, CDR1 is SGDLS and CDR2 YYNGEE. CDR3 in DNA: TGTGCCAGCAGCGTAGCCGAATTTGGGAGCACTGAAGCTTTCTTT. This gives the protein CASSVAEFGSTEAFF.

The rearrangement uses TRBV2 and TRBJ1-5; 9 nucleotides match TRBD1. The CDR3 is made up of 18 amino acids. Germline CDR1 is SNHLY and CDR2 is FYNNEI. Trimming removed 9 bases from V and 0 bases from J; junction bases left unmatched: 15. CDR3 amino acids: CASMSGTGRPGSNQPQHF. Here the CDR3 DNA reads TGTGCCAGTATGTCCGGGACAGGGCGACCCGGTAGCAATCAGCCCCAGCATTTT.

The chain has TRBV5-1 and TRBJ1-5; D remains ambiguous. The CDR3 has 14 amino acids. Deletions cut 0 bases from V and 2 bases from J, with 6 bases between. Germline V lookup: CDR1 SGHRS, CDR2 YFSETQ. CDR3 DNA sequence: TGCGCCAGCAGCTTGGAACCGGGCAATCAGCCCCAGCATTTT. Translating gives CASSLEPGNQPQHF.

The J gene is TRBJ2-7, the V gene TRBV11-1; D uncertain. The CDR3 consists of 16 residues. Trimming stripped 5 bases from V and 0 bases from J, with 17 bases between. Germline V gene data show CDR1 as SGHAT and CDR2 as FQDESV (reference sequence). The CDR3 nucleotides are TGTGCCAGCAGCCCAGACTCCGGGTCGAGCTCCTACGAGCAGTACTTC. It is translated as CASSPDSGSSSYEQYF.

The chain combines TRBV6-1 with TRBJ2-7, with TRBD1 matching 8 bases. Germline V gives CDR1 MNHNS, CDR2 SASEGT. The CDR3 loop spans 14 amino acids. V was pared by 5 bases and J by 2 bases, with 5 bases of the junction left unmatched. The CDR3 DNA follows: TGTGCCAGCAGTTTGGAGGACAGGGCCTACGAGCAGTACTTC. Translation: CASSLEDRAYEQYF.

The chain employs TRBV6-1 and TRBJ1-1; 10 bases are shared with TRBD1. Germline loops: CDR1 MNHNS, CDR2 SASEGT. Losses at the gene ends were 8 bases for V and 3 bases for J; bases not matched to a gene: 9. The CDR3 is 15 residues long. The CDR3 DNA is TGTGCCAGCGGGACAGGGGAATTAGGGGACACTGAAGCTTTCTTT. It codes for CASGTGELGDTEAFF.

This clone turned up a few times. This chain joins TRBV6-1 and TRBJ2-2, with D perhaps TRBD1 (6 bases). Germline V lookup: CDR1 MNHNS, CDR2 SASEGT. The CDR3 consists of 12 residues. V was shortened by 3 bases and J by 13 bases, with 12 bases between the two germline ends. This CDR3 reads CASSEDRLRLFF. The CDR3 DNA is TGTGCCAGCAGTGAGGACAGACTCCGGCTGTTTTTT.

The chain has TRBV6-5 and TRBJ2-7, with TRBD1 matching over 7 bases. The CDR3 extends over 14 amino acids. With V trimmed by 2 bases and J by 5 bases, 6 bases remained unmatched. Per the germline V gene, CDR1 is MNHEY and CDR2 is SVGAGI. The CDR3 DNA reads TGTGCCAGCAGTTACGGGACAGAGAGCCACGAGCAGTACTTC. Protein sequence: CASSYGTESHEQYF.

This clone was picked up a small number of times. Other DNA sequences in this specimen translate into the identical CDR3. This sequence joins TRBV5-1 and TRBJ2-5, with D hard to call. The CDR3 contains 14 residues. Germline lookup yields CDR1 SGHRS and CDR2 YFSETQ. V lost 1 base to trimming and J lost 1 base, with 8 bases between them. The CDR3 coding sequence is TGCGCCAGCAGCTTGTCAGGCCTCCAAGAGACCCAGTACTTC. Protein product: CASSLSGLQETQYF. The full variable domain, with the rest looked up from reference TRBV5-1 and TRBJ2-5, is KAGVTQTPRYLIKTRGQQVTLSCSPISGHRSVSWYQQTPGQGLQFLFEYFSETQRNKGNFPGRFSGRQFSNSRSEMNVSTLELGDSALYLCASSLSGLQETQYFGPGTRLLVL.

V gene TRBV2 combines with J gene TRBJ2-2; 15 bases are a match to TRBD2. V was pared by 6 bases and J by 7 bases, with 6 bases of the junction left unmatched. This CDR3 comprises 16 residues. Germline V gives CDR1 SNHLY, CDR2 FYNNEI. CDR3 in amino acids: CASRGLAGGPVGELFF. The CDR3 DNA reads TGTGCCAGCAGAGGACTAGCGGGAGGGCCCGTCGGGGAGCTGTTTTTT.